The 7 T cell receptor beta chains in this list originate from one sample, sequenced in a study of T cells in localized non-small cell lung cancer (dated by TCRdb to the early 2020s). Libraries were prepared through the immunoSEQ multiplex PCR assay. The table was pulled from immuneACCESS by TCRdb, which kept in-frame rearrangements only. Such tables lose some clones; where checked, under half of the loss comes from unresolved V genes, and the rest has no known cause. This sample comprises 8,500 to 13,000 clones, more than 45% of them detected only once. The ten largest make up 4.2% of the sample. Sequenced material: lymph node tissue, taken before any cancer treatment. The receptors originated from a woman between 35 and 70 years old with stage II squamous cell lung carcinoma.

The chain couples TRBV28 to TRBJ2-7, with 9 bases aligning to TRBD2. Germline trimming cut 2 bases from V and 0 bases from J; bases unmatched to any gene: 5. Germline V lookup: CDR1 MDHEN, CDR2 SYDVKM. The CDR3 sequence is 16 residues long. DNA for the CDR3: TGTGCCAGCAGTTTAGCGGGACTAGCCATCTCCTACGAGCAGTACTTC. Translated: CASSLAGLAISYEQYF.

This clone has more than one count but fewer than ten. Here the CDR3 DNA reads TGCGCCAGCAGCCAAGTAGGGCGCCAGGCTGAAGCTTTCTTT. Protein: CASSQVGRQAEAFF. This chain connects TRBV4-1 to TRBJ1-1; D gene uncertain. This CDR3 spans 14 amino acids. V was cut by 1 base and J by 6 bases, with 12 bases left in between. Germline V gene lookup returns CDR1 MGHRA and CDR2 YSYEKL.

This clone has just a few counts. The gene calls are TRBV6-8 and TRBJ1-2; D call uncertain. Germline V gene data show CDR1 as MNHGY and CDR2 as SAAAGT. The V end was cut by 9 bases, the J end by 2 bases, with 10 bases between. The CDR3 has 12 residues. CDR3 residues: CARHTSNYGYTF. The CDR3 coding sequence is TGTGCCAGACATACTTCCAACTATGGCTACACCTTC.

The chain employs TRBV19 and TRBJ1-2; 8 bases fit TRBD1. Losses at the gene ends were 5 bases for V and 0 bases for J; bases not matched to a gene: 5. This CDR3 comprises 15 residues. Per the germline V gene, CDR1 is LNHDA and CDR2 is SQIVND (reference sequence). CDR3: CASSLDRATNYGYTF. As DNA, the CDR3 is TGTGCCAGTAGTTTGGACAGGGCGACTAACTATGGCTACACCTTC.

The V call is TRBV12-5, the J call TRBJ1-5; possible D gene TRBD1, 5 bases. Germline CDR1 is LGHNT and CDR2 is FRNRAP. The CDR3 is 15 amino acids. The V end was cut by 1 base, the J end by 5 bases, with 12 bases between. Written as DNA, the CDR3 is TGTGCTAGTGGTTTGGGACAGCCGGGGGATCAGCCCCAGCATTTT. Translated: CASGLGQPGDQPQHF.

This clone was seen a handful of times. The chain couples TRBV6-8 to TRBJ2-2; possible D gene TRBD1, 6 bases. The germline gives CDR1 MNHGY, CDR2 SAAAGT. This CDR3 has 17 residues. The V gene lost 5 bases and the J gene lost 0 bases, with 16 bases spanning the gap. CDR3 DNA sequence: TGTGCCAGCAGTCTACTTCTGACAGGCGCGAACACCGGGGAGCTGTTTTTT. Encoded protein: CASSLLLTGANTGELFF.

This clone was picked up a small number of times. The chain employs TRBV11-3 and TRBJ2-2, with 7 bases lining up with TRBD1. V shed 4 bases, J shed 6 bases, and the junction held 11 bases outside the gene matches. The CDR3 totals 16 residues. The germline V gene encodes CDR1 SGHNT and CDR2 YENEEA. The CDR3 spells CASSSTGTELSGELFF. The CDR3, as DNA: TGTGCCAGCAGCTCTACCGGGACAGAACTCTCCGGGGAGCTGTTTTTT.